This TCR beta chain derives from a study of OX40 agonist ivuxolimab in advanced cancers. The protocol was immunoSEQ multiplex PCR, while the TCRdb copy is restricted to in-frame clones and leaves out a portion. The sample yields roughly 41,000 clones, around nine tenths seen once. The specimen comprised CD4+ or CD8+ T cells sorted from blood, sampled in a trial of the OX40 agonist ivuxolimab. The origin of this receptor is an adult with an advanced solid tumor such as melanoma, head and neck, liver or kidney cancer.

As DNA, the CDR3 is TGTGCCAGCAGTTCCACTAGCGGGGGGAGCACAGATACGCAGTATTTT. Translated, it gives CASSSTSGGSTDTQYF. This rearrangement joins TRBV2 to TRBJ2-3; 12 nucleotides line up with TRBD2. The V segment lost 5 bases and the J segment 0 bases; nucleotides outside the gene matches: 3. The CDR3 is 16 amino acids. Germline V CDR1 and CDR2: SNHLY, FYNNEI.